This paragraph covers one TCR beta chain sequence. What it recognizes is unknown. Sequencing libraries for TCR beta were prepared with iRepertoire HTBI primers and Arm-PCR of CDR3 regions. Each CDR3 protein gets one entry after TCRdb re-called the multiplex PCR reads with MiXCR. The data show around 460,000 distinct CDR3 sequences, with 12% to 15% seen just once and approximately 19% held by the top ten. This entry belongs to a study of regulatory T cells in long-lasting Graves disease. Time point: newly diagnosed GD, antithyroid drugs for less than 3 months. Scientists built the TCR library using RNA that was extracted from PBMCs. American Thyroid Association guidelines were used to diagnose Graves' disease. Findings of the study overall: Having few samples may have compromised the accuracy.

In addition, the sample was reused for a study of T cells in Graves' hyperthyroidism and ophthalmopathy.

The TCR comes from a woman aged 45-59 years with Graves disease. Specimen: peripheral blood mononuclear cells (PBMCs), collected at new diagnosis, from a patient treated with antithyroid drugs.

CDR3 region: CASSLPGLAGVNEQFF. In DNA, the CDR3 is TGTGCCAGCAGCTTGCCGGGACTAGCGGGAGTAAATGAGCAGTTCTTC. The chain recombines TRBV5-4 with TRBJ2-1; TRBD2 agrees at 14 bases. The CDR3 consists of 16 residues. V shed 1 base, J shed 7 bases, and the junction held 4 bases outside the gene matches. Germline loops: CDR1 SGHNT, CDR2 YYREEE (reference sequence).